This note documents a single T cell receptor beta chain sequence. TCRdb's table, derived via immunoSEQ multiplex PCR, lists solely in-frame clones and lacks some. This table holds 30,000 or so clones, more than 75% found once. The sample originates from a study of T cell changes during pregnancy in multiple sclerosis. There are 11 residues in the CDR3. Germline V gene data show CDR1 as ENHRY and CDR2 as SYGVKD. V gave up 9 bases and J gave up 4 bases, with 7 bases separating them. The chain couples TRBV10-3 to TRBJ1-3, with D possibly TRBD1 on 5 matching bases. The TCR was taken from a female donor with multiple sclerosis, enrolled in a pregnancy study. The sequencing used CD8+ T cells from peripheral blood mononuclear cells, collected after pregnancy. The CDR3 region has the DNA TGTGCCATAGGGGAAGGAAACACCATATATTTT. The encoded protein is CAIGEGNTIYF.